Below are 16 T cell receptor beta chains sequenced from a single sample in a study of Ad26.COV2.S vaccination and SARS-CoV-2 variants. The treatment: about 20 received Ad26.COV2.S at low or high dose, single or two shots; about 5 received placebo; per-sample allocation not given. Repertoires come from day 63 after the first vaccine or placebo injection. The assay was immunoSEQ multiplex PCR, and TCRdb's table has in-frame clones only and misses some. Of about 420,000 clones listed, roughly 90% are singletons. The sequences come from peripheral blood, collected in a trial of Ad26.COV2.S vaccine versus placebo. These receptors all stem from a person aged 18-65 years who received the Ad26.COV2.S COVID-19 vaccine or a placebo.

V and J are TRBV2 and TRBJ2-6; 8 nucleotides line up with TRBD1. The germline gives CDR1 SNHLY, CDR2 FYNNEI. This CDR3 spans 16 amino acids. Trimming took 8 bases from V and 2 from J; bases not matched to a gene: 8. CDR3 in DNA: TGTGCCAGCGGAGAGACAGGGGTAGCTGGGGCCAACGTCCTGACTTTC. Its protein product is CASGETGVAGANVLTF.

V and J are TRBV7-9 and TRBJ1-2; D possibly corresponds to TRBD1 (5 bases). The germline gives CDR1 SEHNR, CDR2 FQNEAQ (reference sequence). V was shortened by 2 bases and J by 8 bases, with 21 bases between the two germline ends. The CDR3 runs to 16 residues. CDR3 sequence (DNA): TGTGCCAGCAGCTTAAGGGGTGCGGCCTTGGAATCGGGCTACACCTTC. This translates into CASSLRGAALESGYTF.

The chain carries TRBV5-5 and TRBJ2-1; D might be TRBD1 or TRBD2, each matching 7 bases. This CDR3 is built from 16 residues. Germline V lookup: CDR1 SGHKS, CDR2 YYEKEE (reference sequence). Deletions cut 0 bases from V and 2 bases from J, with 12 bases between. The CDR3 reads CASSLAGGAPYNEQFF. CDR3 coding DNA: TGTGCCAGCAGCTTGGCAGGGGGGGCCCCCTACAATGAGCAGTTCTTC.

In DNA form, the CDR3 reads TGTGCCAGCAGCCCCGGGACGGTCCAAGAGACCCAGTACTTC. Amino acid sequence: CASSPGTVQETQYF. The rearrangement links TRBV7-9 to TRBJ2-5; tentatively, D is TRBD1 or TRBD2 (5 bases each). Germline CDR1 reads SEHNR; CDR2 reads FQNEAQ (reference sequence). The CDR3 contains 14 residues. V was shortened by 5 bases and J by 1 base, with 11 bases between the two germline ends.

This chain uses TRBV12-5 with TRBJ2-5, with 7 bases lining up with TRBD1. J lost 5 bases, V lost 1 base, and 7 bases had no gene match. The CDR3 totals 15 residues. CDR1 is LGHNT and CDR2 is FRNRAP in the germline V gene. CDR3 DNA: TGTGCTAGTGGTTTGGGCGACAGGGCCCCCGAGACCCAGTACTTC. Its translation: CASGLGDRAPETQYF.

The chain combines TRBV6-5 with TRBJ2-1; D might be TRBD2 (7 bases). The germline V gene encodes CDR1 MNHEY and CDR2 SVGAGI. V lost 11 bases and J lost 10, with 21 bases in between. This CDR3 comprises 13 residues. This chain's CDR3 is CASSGAGTKEQFF. The CDR3 DNA sequence: TGTGCCTCTTCGGGGGCAGGGACTAAGGAGCAGTTCTTC.

This chain connects TRBV5-4 to TRBJ2-7; 8 nucleotides line up with TRBD1. V shed 3 bases, J shed 0 bases, and the junction held 2 bases outside the gene matches. The CDR3 runs 14 residues. CDR1 and CDR2 (germline): SGHNT, YYREEE (reference sequence). CDR3 sequence reads: CASSYGTGSYEQYF. The DNA of the CDR3 is TGTGCCAGCAGCTATGGGACAGGCTCCTACGAGCAGTACTTC.

This sequence joins TRBV6-2 or TRBV6-3 and TRBJ2-3, with TRBD2 identical over 9 bases. This CDR3 region has 17 residues. CDR1 MNHEY and CDR2 SVGEGT come from the germline V gene. The V and J ends lost 5 bases and 7 bases, in that order; junction bases with no gene match: 16. The CDR3 region is CASSTLGVPSGIYTQYF. In nucleotides, the CDR3 is TGTGCCAGCAGTACCCTGGGGGTCCCTAGCGGGATCTATACGCAGTATTTT.

This chain connects TRBV7-8 to TRBJ2-2, with D unresolved. V was cut by 8 bases and J by 6 bases, with 13 bases left in between. The CDR3 has 13 residues. Germline CDR1 reads SGHVS; CDR2 reads FQNEAQ. In nucleotides, the CDR3 is TGTGCCAGCTACAACGACGGACCCGGGGAGCTGTTTTTT. It translates to CASYNDGPGELFF.

This chain joins TRBV6-5 and TRBJ1-1; 10 nucleotides agree with TRBD1. Germline-derived CDR1 and CDR2 are MNHEY and SVGAGI. The CDR3 is 13 amino acids. J lost 6 bases, V lost 6 bases, and 4 bases had no gene match. Here the CDR3 DNA reads TGTGCCAGCAGAGACAGGGGGCGGGCTGAAGCTTTCTTT. It encodes CASRDRGRAEAFF.

The gene calls are TRBV4-1 and TRBJ2-5, with TRBD2 as a possible D gene (6 bases). V lost 4 bases, J lost 2 bases, and 11 bases lay in between. CDR1 and CDR2 (germline): MGHRA, YSYEKL. This CDR3 has 14 amino acids. The CDR3 coding sequence is TGCGCCAGCAGCCTGGGACTTAATCAAGAGACCCAGTACTTC. Its translation: CASSLGLNQETQYF.

The chain recombines TRBV6-6 with TRBJ1-3; possibly TRBD1 for D (5 bases). The CDR3 is 16 amino acids. Germline V CDR1 and CDR2: MNHNY, SVGAGI (reference sequence). V shed 5 bases and J shed 0 bases, with 14 bases lying between them. CDR3 protein: CASSPRGGNSGNTIYF. The CDR3 DNA sequence: TGTGCCAGCAGTCCCCGGGGGGGTAACTCTGGAAACACCATATATTTT.

J is TRBJ1-1 and V is TRBV5-6, with 9 bases lining up with TRBD1. The ends lost 4 bases at V and 10 bases at J; junction bases unmatched: 8. Germline-derived CDR1 and CDR2 are SGHDT and YYEEEE. This CDR3 is 13 amino acids long. The CDR3 DNA follows: TGTGCCAGCAGCACGGGACAGGGTGTGAGAGCTTTCTTT. As protein: CASSTGQGVRAFF.

The V gene is TRBV19, the J gene TRBJ1-1; D unclear. This CDR3 spans 11 amino acids. V dropped 7 bases and J dropped 7 bases, with 10 bases sitting between them. CDR1 and CDR2 (germline): LNHDA, SQIVND (reference sequence). CDR3 in DNA: TGTGCCAGTACTTCTGGCGTTGAAGCTTTCTTT. Translated, it gives CASTSGVEAFF.

The rearrangement uses TRBV5-1 and TRBJ1-1, with D maybe TRBD1 (5 bases). Germline V gives CDR1 SGHRS, CDR2 YFSETQ. The V end lost 0 bases, the J end lost 5 bases, and 11 bases lay between the germline ends. The CDR3 consists of 14 residues. The CDR3 nucleotides are TGCGCCAGCAGCTTGGTGGACCAGGGAACTGAAGCTTTCTTT. Its translation is CASSLVDQGTEAFF. Full variable domain (outside the CDR3, taken from reference TRBV5-1 and TRBJ1-1): KAGVTQTPRYLIKTRGQQVTLSCSPISGHRSVSWYQQTPGQGLQFLFEYFSETQRNKGNFPGRFSGRQFSNSRSEMNVSTLELGDSALYLCASSLVDQGTEAFFGQGTRLTVV.

The chain recombines TRBV5-1 with TRBJ1-1; D remains unclear. Germline assignment: CDR1 SGHRS and CDR2 YFSETQ. Trimming removed 4 bases from V and 8 bases from J, with 15 bases in between. The CDR3 sequence is 13 residues long. CDR3 DNA sequence: TGCGCCAGCAGCCCAAACGCGAGAAAAGAAGCTTTCTTT. Encoded protein: CASSPNARKEAFF.